This TCR beta chain is from a study of CD4 T cells in relation to SARS-CoV-2 and coronaviruses. Study overall: Controls used an HIV-1 Nef peptide pool or no peptide. Findings of the study overall: In around 60% of donors, memory CD4+ clonotypes crossrecognized SARS-CoV-2 and at least one common cold coronavirus spike.

Before the COVID-19 pandemic, during about 2011-2019, CD4+ T cells were taken from unexposed donors. After about 11 days of culture, CD4+ T cells were isolated. Each well had approximately 2 million PBMCs in around 5.3% human AB serum with IL-2. V lost 3 bases and J 5 bases, leaving 8 bases between the germline ends. The germline V gene has CDR1 LNHDA and CDR2 SQIVND (reference sequence). The CDR3 runs 13 residues. The data were produced by immunoSEQ multiplex PCR, yet TCRdb's version contains in-frame clones alone and is incomplete. The sample lists roughly 10,000 clones, less than 80% seen once, with approximately 18% in the top ten. As regards this clone: No antigen is known for it.

The sequenced material came from CD4+ T cells from PBMCs, cultured in vitro. The chain recombines TRBV19 with TRBJ2-1, with D unresolved. The receptor was derived from a human donor in good health. The CDR3 sequence is CASSIGSNNEQFF. The DNA of the CDR3 is TGTGCCAGTAGTATCGGCAGTAACAATGAGCAGTTCTTC.